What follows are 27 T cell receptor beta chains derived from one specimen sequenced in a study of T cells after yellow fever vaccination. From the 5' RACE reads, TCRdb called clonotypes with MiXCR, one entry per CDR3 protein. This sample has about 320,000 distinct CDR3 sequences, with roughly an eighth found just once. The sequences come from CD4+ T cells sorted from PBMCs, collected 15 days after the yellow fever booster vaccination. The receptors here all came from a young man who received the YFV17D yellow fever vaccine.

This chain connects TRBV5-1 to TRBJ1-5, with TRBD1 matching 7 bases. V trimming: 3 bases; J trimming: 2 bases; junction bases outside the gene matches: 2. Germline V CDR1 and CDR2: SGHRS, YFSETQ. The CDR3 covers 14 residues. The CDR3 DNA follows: TGCGCCAGCAGCTACGGGACAGGCAATCAGCCCCAGCATTTT. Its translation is CASSYGTGNQPQHF.

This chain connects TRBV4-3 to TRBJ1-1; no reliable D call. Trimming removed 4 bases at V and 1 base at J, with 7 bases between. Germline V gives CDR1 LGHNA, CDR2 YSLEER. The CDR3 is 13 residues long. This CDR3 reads CASSRNENTEAFF. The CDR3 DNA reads TGCGCCAGCAGCCGGAATGAGAACACTGAAGCTTTCTTT.

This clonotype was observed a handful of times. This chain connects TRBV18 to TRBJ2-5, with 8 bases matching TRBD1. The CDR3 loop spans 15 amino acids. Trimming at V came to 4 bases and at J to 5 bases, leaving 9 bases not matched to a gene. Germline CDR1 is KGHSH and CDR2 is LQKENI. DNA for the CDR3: TGTGCCAGCTCACGAGGGACAGGTTCACGGGAGACCCAGTACTTC. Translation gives CASSRGTGSRETQYF.

CDR3 in amino acids: CSAKASGSTDTQYF. The CDR3 DNA reads as TGCAGTGCTAAGGCTAGCGGAAGCACAGATACGCAGTATTTT. This chain joins TRBV20-1 and TRBJ2-3; TRBD2 matches at 7 bases. CDR1 is DFQATT, CDR2 SNEGSKA, per germline (reference sequence). The V gene end was trimmed by 4 bases and the J gene end by 0 bases; junction bases not matched to a gene: 4. The CDR3 sequence is 14 residues long.

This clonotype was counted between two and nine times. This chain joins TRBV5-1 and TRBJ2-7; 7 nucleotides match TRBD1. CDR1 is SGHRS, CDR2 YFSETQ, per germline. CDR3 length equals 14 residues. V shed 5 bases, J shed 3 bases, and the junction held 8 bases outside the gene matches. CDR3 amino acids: CASSPGQLDYEQYF. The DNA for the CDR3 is TGCGCCAGCAGTCCGGGACAGCTAGACTACGAGCAGTACTTC.

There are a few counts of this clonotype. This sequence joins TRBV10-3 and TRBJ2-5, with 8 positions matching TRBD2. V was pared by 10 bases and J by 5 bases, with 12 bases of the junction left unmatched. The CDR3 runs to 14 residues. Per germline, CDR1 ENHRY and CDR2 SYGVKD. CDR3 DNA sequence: TGTGCCACCAGAAGTCCTAGCGGGTGGGAGACCCAGTACTTC. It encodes CATRSPSGWETQYF.

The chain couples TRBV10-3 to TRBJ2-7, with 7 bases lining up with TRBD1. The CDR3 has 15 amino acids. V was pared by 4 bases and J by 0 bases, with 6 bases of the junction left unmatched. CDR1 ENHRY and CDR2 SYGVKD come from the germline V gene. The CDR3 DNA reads TGTGCCATCAGTGGGGGACAGTTAATCTCCTACGAGCAGTACTTC. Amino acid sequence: CAISGGQLISYEQYF.

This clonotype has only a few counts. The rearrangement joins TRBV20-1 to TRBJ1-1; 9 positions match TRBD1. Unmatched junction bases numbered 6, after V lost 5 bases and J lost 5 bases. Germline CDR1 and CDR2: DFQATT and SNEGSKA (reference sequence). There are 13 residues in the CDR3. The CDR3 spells CSAGGQGRTEAFF. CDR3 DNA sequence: TGCAGTGCTGGAGGACAGGGGAGAACTGAAGCTTTCTTT.

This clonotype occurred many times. CDR3 DNA sequence: TGTGCCAGCGGAGGAACTAATGAAAAACTGTTTTTT. Protein sequence: CASGGTNEKLFF. The chain couples TRBV25-1 to TRBJ1-4; no firm D call. Germline V CDR1 and CDR2: MGHDK, SYGVNS. This CDR3 has 12 amino acids. Trimming cost V 8 bases and J 1 base, with 5 bases left between them.

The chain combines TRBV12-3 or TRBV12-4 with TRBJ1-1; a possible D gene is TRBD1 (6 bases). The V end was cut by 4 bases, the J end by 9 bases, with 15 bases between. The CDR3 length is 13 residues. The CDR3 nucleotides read TGTGCCAGCAGTTCCCCCTTGGACAGAAAAGCTTTCTTT. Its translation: CASSSPLDRKAFF.

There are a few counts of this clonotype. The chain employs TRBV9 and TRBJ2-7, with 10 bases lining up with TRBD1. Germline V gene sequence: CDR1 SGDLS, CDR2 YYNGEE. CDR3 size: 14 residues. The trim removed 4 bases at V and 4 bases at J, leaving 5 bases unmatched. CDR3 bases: TGTGCCAGCAGCTTCCGGGACAGGGGATACGAGCAGTACTTC. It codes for CASSFRDRGYEQYF.

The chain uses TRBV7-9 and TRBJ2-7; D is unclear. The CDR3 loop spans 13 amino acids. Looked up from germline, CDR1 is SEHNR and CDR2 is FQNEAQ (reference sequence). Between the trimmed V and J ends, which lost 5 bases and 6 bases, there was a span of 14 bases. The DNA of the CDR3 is TGTGCCAGCAGCGCCACATCAGGACGCGAGCAGTACTTC. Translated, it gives CASSATSGREQYF. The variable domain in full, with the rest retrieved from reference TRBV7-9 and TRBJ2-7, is DTGVSQNPRHKITKRGQNVTFRCDPISEHNRLYWYRQTLGQGPEFLTYFQNEAQLEKSRLLSDRFSAERPKGSFSTLEIQRTEQGDSAMYLCASSATSGREQYFGPGTRLTVT.

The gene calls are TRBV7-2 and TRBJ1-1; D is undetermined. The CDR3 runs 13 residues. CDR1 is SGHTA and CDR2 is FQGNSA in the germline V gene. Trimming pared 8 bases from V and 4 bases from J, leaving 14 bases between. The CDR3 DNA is TGTGCCAGCGGCCTGACCCCTGGCACTGAAGCTTTCTTT. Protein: CASGLTPGTEAFF. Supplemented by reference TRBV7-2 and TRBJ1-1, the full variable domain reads GAGVSQSPSNKVTEKGKDVELRCDPISGHTALYWYRQSLGQGLEFLIYFQGNSAPDKSGLPSDRFSAERTGGSVSTLTIQRTQQEDSAVYLCASGLTPGTEAFFGQGTRLTVV.

This CDR3 is CASSSMTATNEKLFF. The CDR3 DNA reads TGCGCCAGCAGCTCGATGACAGCAACTAATGAAAAACTGTTTTTT. The chain carries TRBV5-1 and TRBJ1-4, with a tentative D call TRBD1 (5 bases). The germline V gene has CDR1 SGHRS and CDR2 YFSETQ. This CDR3 spans 15 amino acids. The V end was cut by 3 bases, the J end by 0 bases, with 9 bases between.

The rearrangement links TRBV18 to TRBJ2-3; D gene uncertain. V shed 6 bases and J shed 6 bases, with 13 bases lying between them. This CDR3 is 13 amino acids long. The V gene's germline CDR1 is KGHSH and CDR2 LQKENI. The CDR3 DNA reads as TGTGCCAGCTCCCCCGACCCCCGGGATACGCAGTATTTT. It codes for CASSPDPRDTQYF.

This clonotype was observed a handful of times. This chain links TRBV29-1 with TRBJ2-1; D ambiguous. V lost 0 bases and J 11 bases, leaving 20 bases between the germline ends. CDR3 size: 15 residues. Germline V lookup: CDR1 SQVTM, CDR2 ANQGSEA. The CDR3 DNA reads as TGCAGCGTTGAAGATCGCGGCTCTCCTACAATGAAGCAGTTCTTC. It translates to CSVEDRGSPTMKQFF.

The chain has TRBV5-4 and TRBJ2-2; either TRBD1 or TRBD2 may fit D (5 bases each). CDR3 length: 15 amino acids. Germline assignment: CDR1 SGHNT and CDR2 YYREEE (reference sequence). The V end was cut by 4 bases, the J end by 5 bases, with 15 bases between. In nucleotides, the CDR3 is TGTGCCAGCAGCCAAGGGACCGCAAGAACCGGGGAGCTGTTTTTT. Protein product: CASSQGTARTGELFF.

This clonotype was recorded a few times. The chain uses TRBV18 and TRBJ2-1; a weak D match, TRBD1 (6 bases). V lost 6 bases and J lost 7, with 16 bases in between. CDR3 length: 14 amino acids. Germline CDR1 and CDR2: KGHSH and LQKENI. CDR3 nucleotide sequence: TGTGCCAGCTCCCGGGACACCTCCTTGAATGAGCAGTTCTTC. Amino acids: CASSRDTSLNEQFF.

This CDR3 reads CAIPLTGTGGNQPQHF. Here the CDR3 DNA reads TGTGCCATCCCCCTTACCGGGACAGGGGGAAATCAGCCCCAGCATTTT. The chain joins TRBV9 to TRBJ1-5, with 11 bases matching TRBD1. The V gene end was trimmed by 9 bases and the J gene end by 4 bases; junction bases not matched to a gene: 12. The germline V gene has CDR1 SGDLS and CDR2 YYNGEE. The length of the CDR3 is 16 residues.

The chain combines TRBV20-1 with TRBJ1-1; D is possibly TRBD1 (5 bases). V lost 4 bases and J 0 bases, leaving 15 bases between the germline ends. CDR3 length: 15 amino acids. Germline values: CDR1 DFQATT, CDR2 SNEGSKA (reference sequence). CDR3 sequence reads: CSANPLGTVNTEAFF. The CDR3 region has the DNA TGCAGTGCTAACCCCCTCGGGACGGTGAACACTGAAGCTTTCTTT.

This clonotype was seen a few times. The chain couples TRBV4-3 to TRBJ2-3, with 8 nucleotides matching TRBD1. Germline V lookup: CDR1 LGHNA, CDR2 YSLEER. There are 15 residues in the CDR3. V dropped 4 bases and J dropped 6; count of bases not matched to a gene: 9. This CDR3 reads CASSLRAQGEDTQYF. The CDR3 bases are TGCGCCAGCAGCCTCCGAGCACAGGGGGAGGATACGCAGTATTTT.

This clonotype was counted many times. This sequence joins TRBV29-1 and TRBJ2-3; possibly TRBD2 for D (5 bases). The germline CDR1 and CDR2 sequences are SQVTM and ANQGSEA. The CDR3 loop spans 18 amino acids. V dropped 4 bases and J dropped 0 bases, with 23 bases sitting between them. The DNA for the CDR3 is TGCAGCGTTGTCCCCTGGGAACCCGACTGGACTAGCACAGATACGCAGTATTTT. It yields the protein CSVVPWEPDWTSTDTQYF.

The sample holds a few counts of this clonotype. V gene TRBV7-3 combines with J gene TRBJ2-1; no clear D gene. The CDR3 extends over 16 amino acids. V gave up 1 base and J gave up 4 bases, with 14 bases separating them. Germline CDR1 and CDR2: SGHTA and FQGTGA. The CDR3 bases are TGTGCCAGCAGCTTAAAATCCACGGTAGTTTACAATGAGCAGTTCTTC. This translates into CASSLKSTVVYNEQFF.

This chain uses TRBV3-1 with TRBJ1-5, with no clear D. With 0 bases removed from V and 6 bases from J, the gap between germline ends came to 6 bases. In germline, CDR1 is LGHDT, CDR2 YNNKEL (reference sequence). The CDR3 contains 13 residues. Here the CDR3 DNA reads TGTGCCAGCAGCCAAGATTTGGTTCAGCCCCAGCATTTT. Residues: CASSQDLVQPQHF.

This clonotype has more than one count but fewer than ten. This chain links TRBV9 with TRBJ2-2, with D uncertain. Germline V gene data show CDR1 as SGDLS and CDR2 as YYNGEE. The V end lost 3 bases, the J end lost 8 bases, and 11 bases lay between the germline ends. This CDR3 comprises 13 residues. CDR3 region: CASSAHRAGELFF. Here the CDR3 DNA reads TGTGCCAGCAGCGCCCATCGGGCGGGGGAGCTGTTTTTT.

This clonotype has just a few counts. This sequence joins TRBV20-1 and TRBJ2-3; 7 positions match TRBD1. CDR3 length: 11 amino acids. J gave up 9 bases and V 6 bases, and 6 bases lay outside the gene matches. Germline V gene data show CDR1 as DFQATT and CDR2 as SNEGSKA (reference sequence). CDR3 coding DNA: TGCAGTGCCAGGGGGATGGGGACGCAGTATTTT. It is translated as CSARGMGTQYF.

The CDR3 sequence is CASSPPSGILAKNIQYF. The DNA for the CDR3 is TGTGCCAGCTCACCACCTAGCGGGATACTAGCCAAAAACATTCAGTACTTC. V is TRBV18 and J is TRBJ2-4; 8 bases map to TRBD2. This CDR3 comprises 17 residues. Germline CDR1 is KGHSH and CDR2 is LQKENI. Trimming took 0 bases from V and 0 from J; bases not matched to a gene: 4.